This T cell receptor beta chain emerged from a study of cytomegalovirus exposure and HLA in healthy donors (dated 2017 in TCRdb). About the study as a whole: According to a later analysis, the 120 or so validation repertoires were produced on the same platform as the approximately 600 repertoires of the first cohort. The study was designed to test whether signatures of past pathogen exposure could be identified by cataloging public T cell receptors. In addition to the first cohort of approximately 670 subjects, a separate validation cohort of approximately 130 different subjects was used. To predict cytomegalovirus infection status, the study combined high-throughput TCR immunosequencing, statistical association of individual TCRs with disease status, and machine learning. The paper as a whole reports these results and caveats: In the study, some 160 TCR beta chains were listed as associated with cytomegalovirus. The classifier was reported to diagnose cytomegalovirus status with high specificity and sensitivity in both the original cohort and the validation cohort. In vitro tests confirmed that three of the cytomegalovirus-associated TCR beta chains recognize cytomegalovirus antigens. The validation cohort had no HLA typing available for a later analysis, so co-occurrence within that cohort was assessed over all 110 or so repertoires. According to the authors, the approach could potentially be generalized to other disease states and immunological phenotypes. Most TCR sequences were observed very rarely across donors, whereas some public TCRs were present in many individuals. A later analysis found that TCRs clustered in the first cohort also tended to co-occur in the 95 to 150 validation repertoires, with roughly 95% of cluster scores above 0.

Reading from cysteine to phenylalanine, the CDR3 counts 14 amino acids. Only the CDR3 portion is preserved as DNA: 42 bases, with reading frame beginning at the first base. The germline V and J ends show losses of 6 bases and 2 bases respectively, and no gene match explains 6 bases of the junction. CDR1 LNHDA and CDR2 SQIVND are derived from the germline V gene (reference sequence). Donors formed part of the validation cohort, which comprised about 120 subjects and was distinct from the first cohort of roughly 600 subjects. For this clone: Its recognized antigen is unknown. No qualities accompany the bases; no much larger clone lies one base away.

Libraries were built with the immunoSEQ multiplex PCR assay. The paper's data handling went like this. A statistical classification framework was built for diagnosing cytomegalovirus status from the catalog of TCR beta chain sequences. Drawn from immuneACCESS, this table holds only the in-frame rearrangements with V and J called that TCRdb kept. Clones are partly lost; checked studies trace under half to an unresolved V gene and leave the rest unexplained. V, J and clone size reflect that table, while D and trimming were determined from the DNA. In all, the sample holds 68,000 or so clones, and about nine tenths of those were seen once. Jointly, the top ten make up about 3% of the sample.

Specimen: PBMCs. This receptor was identified in a man younger than 35 in good health and CMV-seronegative. The V and J genes are TRBV19 and TRBJ2-7; 8 of the junction bases match TRBD1. CDR3 region: CASSTRQGPYEQYF. In nucleotide form, the sequence is TGTGCCAGTAGCACCCGACAGGGGCCCTACGAGCAGTACTTC. Here the CDR3 is joined to the reference TRBV19 and TRBJ2-7 genes, and the full variable domain is: DGGITQSPKYLFRKEGQNVTLSCEQNLNHDAMYWYRQDPGQGLRLIYYSQIVNDFQKGDIAEGYSVSREKKESFPLTVTSAQKNPTAFYLCASSTRQGPYEQYFGPGTRLTVT.